This T cell receptor (beta chain) was recorded in a study of T-cell memory formation after mild COVID-19. Study-wide context: TCR clusters largely stayed donor specific. Whole-study results and caveats: Later expanders leaned CD4+, whereas day 15 to 85 contracting clones were balanced CD4/CD8.

Germline V gene sequence: CDR1 MDHEN, CDR2 SYDVKM. The length of the CDR3 is 16 residues. Trimming pared 6 bases from V and 4 bases from J, leaving 19 bases between. This clonotype came up a few times. Antigen unknown. Sample barcodes and UMIs were carried by the TCR alpha and TCR beta cDNA libraries that 5'RACE generated with constant-segment primers. MiXCR, applied by TCRdb to the 5' RACE reads, yields one record per CDR3 protein. Altogether about 610,000 distinct CDR3 sequences are present, roughly 17% being singletons, with the ten largest covering 8.1%. This TCR was sampled from an adult woman who had mild COVID-19 (a few samples of this study predate the infection). Cell type and time point are not known. The V and J genes are TRBV28 and TRBJ1-3, with a possible D match to TRBD1 (5 bases). Sequenced: PBMCs or a T cell subset sorted from them (not recorded which). CDR3 region: CASRTSGGASGNTIYF. CDR3 DNA: TGTGCCAGCAGGACCTCGGGAGGGGCATCAGGAAACACCATATATTTT.